This TCR beta chain was recovered during a study of blood T cells in healthy people across ages. Germline V gives CDR1 MGHRA, CDR2 YSYEKL. With 0 bases removed from V and 0 bases from J, the gap between germline ends came to 10 bases. This CDR3 is 16 amino acids long. Regarding the study as a whole: Calculation of diversity from one million T cells yielded estimates considered to be underestimates. TCR beta diversity was tightly associated with the proportion of naive T cells.

Every participating donor contributed roughly 10 milliliters of peripheral blood through a draw. Every sample yielded at least 6.5 million isolated PBMCs. A word on this clonotype: The antigen remains undetermined.

Sample-barcoded 5' priming and a J-beta primer mix drove a second PCR of about 6 to 11 cycles. TCRdb re-called the 5' RACE reads through MiXCR, storing one row per CDR3 protein. This sample has roughly 730,000 distinct CDR3 sequences, with about 56% found just once. The receptor comes from a man in his forties in good health. This chain joins TRBV4-1 and TRBJ2-3; D gene uncertain. Sequenced input: blood. The CDR3 spells CASSQENYPSTDTQYF. The DNA of the CDR3 is TGCGCCAGCAGCCAAGAAAACTACCCTAGCACAGATACGCAGTATTTT.